This T cell receptor (beta chain) was captured in a study of cytomegalovirus exposure and HLA in healthy donors. Overall study findings and caveats: Roughly even sequencing depth across donors was the assumption behind the presence/absence analyses. Approximately 160 TCR beta chains were listed as cytomegalovirus-associated. Reportedly, HLA-A and HLA-B alleles of most subjects were accurately predicted from TCR beta.

PCR employed 60 Vbeta and 13 Jbeta primers. The table came from immunoSEQ multiplex PCR; TCRdb's copy has only in-frame clones and leaves some out. The profile covers about 180,000 clones, with about 79% appearing a single time and around 1.6% taken by the ten largest. The germline CDR1 and CDR2 sequences are SEHNR and FQNEAQ (reference sequence). The CDR3 sequence is 14 residues long. Comments on this clone: Antigen unknown. The junction and the germline gene differ at one end; a read error may be behind it. Other nucleotide sequences in the sample specify the same CDR3.

This chain uses TRBV7-9 with TRBJ1-2; 12 bases map to TRBD1. The sample consisted of PBMCs. The sequence was collected from a man between 18 and 29 years old in good health and CMV-seronegative. CDR3 nucleotide sequence: TGCGCCAGCAGCCGGGGACAGGGGGCCTATGGCTACACCTTC. It is translated as CASSRGQGAYGYTF.